The entry below gives a single T cell receptor beta chain sequence along with its context. The method was immunoSEQ multiplex PCR; TCRdb's version includes in-frame clones alone and lacks a portion of them. This table holds fewer than 300,000 clones, approximately 86% found once. This CDR3 contains 14 residues. Trimming took 8 bases from V and 3 from J; bases not matched to a gene: 5. CDR1 and CDR2 from the germline V gene are MDHEN and SYDVKM. The data belong to a study of blood T cell repertoires in COVID-19. The overall study: Samples representing acute and convalescent COVID-19 were sourced from the United States, Italy and Spain.

The rearrangement links TRBV28 to TRBJ2-2; 8 bases are a match to TRBD1. This receptor was identified in a human donor with COVID-19, enrolled during active disease. The donor label of this sample is uncertain. The source material was peripheral blood. CDR3 bases: TGTGCCAGCCTCCGACAGGGGTACACCGGGGAGCTGTTTTTT. Protein product: CASLRQGYTGELFF.